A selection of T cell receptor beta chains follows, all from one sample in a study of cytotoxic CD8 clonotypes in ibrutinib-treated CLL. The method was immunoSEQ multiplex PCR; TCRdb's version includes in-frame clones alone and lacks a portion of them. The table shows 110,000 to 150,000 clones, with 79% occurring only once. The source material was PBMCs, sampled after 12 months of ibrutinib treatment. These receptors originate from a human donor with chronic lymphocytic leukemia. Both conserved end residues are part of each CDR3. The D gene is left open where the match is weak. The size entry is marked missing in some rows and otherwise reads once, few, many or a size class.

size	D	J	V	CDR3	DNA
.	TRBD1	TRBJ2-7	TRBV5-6	CASSPSGQGYYEQYF	TGTGCCAGCAGCCCCTCTGGACAGGGTTACTACGAGCAGTACTTC
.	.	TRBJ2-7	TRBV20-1	CSASRVQQYF	TGCAGTGCTAGCAGGGTACAGCAGTACTTC
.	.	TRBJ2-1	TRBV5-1	CASSPQTDTEQFF	TGCGCCAGCAGCCCCCAGACAGACACCGAGCAGTTCTTC
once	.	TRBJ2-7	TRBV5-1	CASSRGSLPTYEQYF	TGCGCCAGCAGCCGCGGGTCCCTCCCGACCTACGAGCAGTACTTC
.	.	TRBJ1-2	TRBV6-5	CASRPTAEGGYTF	TGTGCCAGCAGACCGACAGCAGAGGGTGGCTACACCTTC
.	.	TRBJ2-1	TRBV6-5	CASRTPGTRYNEQFF	TGTGCCAGCAGAACCCCCGGGACCCGCTACAATGAGCAGTTCTTC
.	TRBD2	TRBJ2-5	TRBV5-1	CASTLLGGSQETQYF	TGCGCCAGCACCCTCCTAGGCGGGAGTCAAGAGACCCAGTACTTC
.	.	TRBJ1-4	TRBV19	CASSITRLNEKLFF	TGTGCCAGTAGTATAACTCGCCTCAATGAAAAACTGTTTTTT
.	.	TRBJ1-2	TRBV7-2	CASSLDGGVLRGYTF	TGTGCCAGCAGCTTAGACGGGGGTGTGCTCCGTGGCTACACCTTC
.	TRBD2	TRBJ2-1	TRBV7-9	CASSLSASGSNEQFF	TGTGCCAGCAGCTTGTCGGCTAGCGGGAGTAATGAGCAGTTCTTC
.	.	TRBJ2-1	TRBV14	CASSPRGRGGFNEQFF	TGTGCCAGCAGCCCCCGGGGCCGGGGAGGATTCAATGAGCAGTTCTTC
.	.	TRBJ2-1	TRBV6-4	CASSDFRDPRSYNEQFF	TGTGCCAGCAGTGACTTCCGGGACCCGCGCTCCTACAATGAGCAGTTCTTC
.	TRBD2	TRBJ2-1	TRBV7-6	CASSSYPSTSGSEQFF	TGTGCCAGCAGCTCATATCCCTCGACTAGCGGGAGTGAGCAGTTCTTC
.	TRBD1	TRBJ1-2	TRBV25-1	CASSKTGGFFSGYTF	TGTGCCAGCAGTAAGACAGGGGGCTTTTTCAGTGGCTACACCTTC
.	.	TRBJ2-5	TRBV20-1	CSAREGETQYF	TGCAGTGCTAGAGAGGGAGAGACCCAGTACTTC
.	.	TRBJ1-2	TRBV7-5	CVRSLSVNYGYTF	TGTGTCAGAAGCTTATCAGTAAACTATGGCTACACCTTC
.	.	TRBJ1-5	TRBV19	CASRQNSNQPQHF	TGTGCCAGTAGACAGAATAGCAATCAGCCCCAGCATTTT
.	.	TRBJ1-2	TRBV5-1	CASSLIVNRANGYTF	TGCGCCAGCAGCTTGATTGTTAACAGGGCCAATGGCTACACCTTC
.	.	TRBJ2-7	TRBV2	CASRPDQSYEQYF	TGTGCCAGCAGACCCGACCAATCCTACGAGCAGTACTTC
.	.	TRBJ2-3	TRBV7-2	CASSFTRQAPPTDTQYF	TGTGCCAGCAGCTTCACGCGACAGGCCCCACCAACAGATACGCAGTATTTT